The entry below gives a single T cell receptor (beta chain) sequence along with its context. The antigen is undetermined. The CDR3 consists of 15 residues. CDR1 and CDR2 from the germline V gene are MRHNA and SNTAGT. V was pared by 4 bases and J by 7 bases, with 13 bases of the junction left unmatched. The data derive from a study of OX40 agonist ivuxolimab in advanced cancers. Study at large: Patients receiving dose escalation had hepatocellular carcinoma, melanoma, renal cell or head and neck cancer. Participants, approximately 80% male, averaged about 59 years of age, ranging from roughly 20 to 80.

Study conclusions and caveats: Among expanded peripheral T cells, antigen specificity went undetermined. Circulating CD4+ and CD8+ T cells showed clonal expansion by week 6 at 0.1 to 3.0 mg/kg.

Only in-frame clones appear in the TCRdb table, and some are missing; sequencing was by immunoSEQ multiplex PCR. The sample gives 69,000 or so clones, about 85% of which show up once; 0.53% is in the top ten. Material: CD4+ or CD8+ T cells sorted from blood, obtained in a trial of the OX40 agonist ivuxolimab. This chain connects TRBV6-4 to TRBJ2-7, with 7 positions matching TRBD2. This clonotype was obtained from an adult with an advanced solid tumor such as melanoma, head and neck, liver or kidney cancer. CDR3 sequence reads: CASSGGGSPAGEQYF. The CDR3 DNA is TGTGCCAGCAGTGGCGGCGGGAGCCCGGCGGGGGAGCAGTACTTC.